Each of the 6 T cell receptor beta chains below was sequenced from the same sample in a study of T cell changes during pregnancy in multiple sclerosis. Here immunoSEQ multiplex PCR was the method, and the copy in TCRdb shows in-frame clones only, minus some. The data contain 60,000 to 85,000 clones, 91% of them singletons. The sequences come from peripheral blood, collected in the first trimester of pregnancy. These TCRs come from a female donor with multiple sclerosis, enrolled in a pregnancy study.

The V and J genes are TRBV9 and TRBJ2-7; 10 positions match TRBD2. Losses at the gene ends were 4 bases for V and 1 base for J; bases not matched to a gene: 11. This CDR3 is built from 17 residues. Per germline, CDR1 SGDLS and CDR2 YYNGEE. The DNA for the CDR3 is TGTGCCAGCAGCCTGAGGACTAGCGGTGGGGGGTCCTACGAGCAGTACTTC. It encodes CASSLRTSGGGSYEQYF.

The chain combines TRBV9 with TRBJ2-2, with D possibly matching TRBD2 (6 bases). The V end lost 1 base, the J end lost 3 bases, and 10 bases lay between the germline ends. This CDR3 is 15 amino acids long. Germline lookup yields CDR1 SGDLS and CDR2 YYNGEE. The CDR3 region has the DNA TGTGCCAGCAGCGTAATCGGGACTCACACCGGGGAGCTGTTTTTT. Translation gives CASSVIGTHTGELFF. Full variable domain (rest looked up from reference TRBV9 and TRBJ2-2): DSGVTQTPKHLITATGQRVTLRCSPRSGDLSVYWYQQSLDQGLQFLIQYYNGEERAKGNILERFSAQQFPDLHSELNLSSLELGDSALYFCASSVIGTHTGELFFGEGSRLTVL.

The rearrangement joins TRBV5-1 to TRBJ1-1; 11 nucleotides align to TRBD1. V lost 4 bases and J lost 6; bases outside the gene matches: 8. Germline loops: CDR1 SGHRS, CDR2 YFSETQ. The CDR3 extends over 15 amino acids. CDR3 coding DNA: TGCGCCAGCAGCCAGCCGGGACAGGGGGTACCTGAAGCTTTCTTT. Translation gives CASSQPGQGVPEAFF.

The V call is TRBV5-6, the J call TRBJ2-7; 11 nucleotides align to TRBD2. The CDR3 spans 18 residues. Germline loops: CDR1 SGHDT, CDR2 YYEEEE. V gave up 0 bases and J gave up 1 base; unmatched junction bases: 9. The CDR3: CASSLGLGTSGRSYEQYF. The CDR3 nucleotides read TGTGCCAGCAGCTTGGGGCTTGGGACTAGCGGCAGATCCTACGAGCAGTACTTC.

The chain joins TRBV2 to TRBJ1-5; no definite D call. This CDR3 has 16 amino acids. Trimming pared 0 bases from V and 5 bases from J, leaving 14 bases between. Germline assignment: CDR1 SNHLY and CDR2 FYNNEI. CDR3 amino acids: CASSEALQSIYQPQHF. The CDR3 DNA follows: TGTGCCAGCAGTGAAGCGCTTCAGTCCATTTATCAGCCCCAGCATTTT.

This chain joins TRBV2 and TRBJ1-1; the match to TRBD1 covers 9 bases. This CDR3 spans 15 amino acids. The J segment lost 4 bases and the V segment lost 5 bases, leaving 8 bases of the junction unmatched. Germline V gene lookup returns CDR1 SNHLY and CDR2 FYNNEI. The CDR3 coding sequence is TGTGCCAGCAGTTCTAAGACAGGGGGGAGCACTGAAGCTTTCTTT. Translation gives CASSSKTGGSTEAFF.